Only one count was recorded for the clone carrying this T cell receptor beta chain. Its antigen is unidentified. The treatment denotes: 15 to 20 received Ad26.COV2.S at low or high dose, single or two shots; roughly 5 received placebo; per-sample allocation not given. Samples came from day 63 after the first vaccine or placebo injection. The donor's status was that of an adult aged 18-55 years in Boston. The data were obtained in a study of Ad26.COV2.S vaccination and SARS-CoV-2 variants. The wider study: The study gave Ad26.COV2.S intramuscularly, once or twice 56 days apart.

There are 12 residues in the CDR3. Trimming took off 6 bases at V and 5 bases at J, with 11 bases between the two ends. Per the germline V gene, CDR1 is MNHEY and CDR2 is SVGAGI. Produced via immunoSEQ multiplex PCR; TCRdb's table is partial and in-frame only. The sample has hundreds of thousands of clones, around 84% seen once. Study observations and caveats: Using TCR breadth and depth analyses may have led to underestimated total T cell responses.

The specimen comprised peripheral blood, sampled in a trial of Ad26.COV2.S vaccine versus placebo. The V call is TRBV6-5, the J call TRBJ2-7; TRBD2 is a possible D gene (7 bases). This TCR was sampled from a person aged 18 to 65 who received the Ad26.COV2.S COVID-19 vaccine or a placebo. The CDR3 is CASSEGGNEQYF. For the CDR3, the DNA is TGTGCCAGCAGCGAGGGGGGGAACGAGCAGTACTTC.